Each of the 26 T cell receptor beta chains below was sequenced from the same sample in a study of cytomegalovirus exposure and HLA in healthy donors. A multiplex PCR was run with 60 Vbeta primers and 13 Jbeta primers. Clones were read by immunoSEQ multiplex PCR, and TCRdb kept only the in-frame ones, dropping some. The sample lists about 190,000 clones; approximately 70% were seen once. What was sequenced was PBMCs. Every receptor here comes from a woman in her 30s in good health and CMV-seropositive.

The chain uses TRBV19 and TRBJ1-5; D remains unclear. Germline loops: CDR1 LNHDA, CDR2 SQIVND (reference sequence). This CDR3 is 13 amino acids long. V was trimmed by 3 bases and J by 2 bases, leaving 5 bases between them. The CDR3 loop reads CASSIGGNQPQHF. CDR3 DNA: TGTGCCAGTAGTATCGGGGGCAATCAGCCCCAGCATTTT.

This sequence joins TRBV27 and TRBJ2-7, with 7 bases aligning to TRBD1. Germline CDR1 and CDR2: MNHEY and SMNVEV (reference sequence). V dropped 9 bases and J dropped 7; count of bases not matched to a gene: 12. This CDR3 contains 13 residues. CDR3 sequence (DNA): TGTGCCAGTCGAGGGACAGCCAAGGTGGAGCAGTACTTC. Translated, it gives CASRGTAKVEQYF.

V usage is TRBV27 and J usage is TRBJ2-1; 7 nucleotides agree with TRBD1. V dropped 7 bases and J dropped 2; count of bases not matched to a gene: 5. From germline, CDR1 is MNHEY and CDR2 SMNVEV (reference sequence). The CDR3 spans 14 residues. CDR3 nucleotides: TGTGCCAGCACACCGGACAGGACCTACAATGAGCAGTTCTTC. It codes for CASTPDRTYNEQFF.

The rearrangement uses TRBV9 and TRBJ2-1, with 9 positions matching TRBD2. The ends lost 0 bases at V and 2 bases at J; junction bases unmatched: 9. This CDR3 has 18 residues. Per the germline V gene, CDR1 is SGDLS and CDR2 is YYNGEE. The CDR3 DNA follows: TGTGCCAGCAGCGTAGCTACCTCGGCTAGCGGGGCCTACAATGAGCAGTTCTTC. Amino acids: CASSVATSASGAYNEQFF.

The genes are TRBV6-5 and TRBJ1-6; tentative D call: TRBD1 (6 bases). The germline V gene encodes CDR1 MNHEY and CDR2 SVGAGI. V lost 5 bases and J 6 bases, leaving 11 bases between the germline ends. The CDR3 extends over 14 amino acids. CDR3 sequence: CASSTRDINSPLHF. CDR3 nucleotides: TGTGCCAGCAGTACAAGGGACATTAATTCACCCCTCCACTTT.

The rearrangement joins TRBV5-8 to TRBJ2-7; D not certain. The CDR3 covers 12 residues. The germline V gene has CDR1 SGHTS and CDR2 YDEGEE. V was trimmed by 2 bases and J by 5 bases, leaving 8 bases between them. Here the CDR3 reads CASSLLFDEQYF. The CDR3 nucleotides are TGTGCCAGCAGCTTACTTTTTGACGAGCAGTACTTC.

The J gene is TRBJ2-1, the V gene TRBV9; D might be TRBD2 (6 bases). The CDR3 is 16 amino acids. Looked up from germline, CDR1 is SGDLS and CDR2 is YYNGEE. V dropped 0 bases and J dropped 2 bases, with 12 bases sitting between them. The chain's CDR3 is CASSVATAGTYNEQFF. Written as DNA, the CDR3 is TGTGCCAGCAGCGTAGCTACGGCGGGAACCTACAATGAGCAGTTCTTC.

The chain combines TRBV5-1 with TRBJ2-7, with a tentative D call TRBD1 (5 bases). Trimming cost V 0 bases and J 4 bases, with 11 bases left between them. This CDR3 has 14 amino acids. Per the germline V gene, CDR1 is SGHRS and CDR2 is YFSETQ. The CDR3 protein is CASSLGTGRYEQYF. The CDR3 DNA sequence: TGCGCCAGCAGCTTGGGAACAGGTCGTTACGAGCAGTACTTC. The full variable domain, rest sourced from reference TRBV5-1 and TRBJ2-7, is KAGVTQTPRYLIKTRGQQVTLSCSPISGHRSVSWYQQTPGQGLQFLFEYFSETQRNKGNFPGRFSGRQFSNSRSEMNVSTLELGDSALYLCASSLGTGRYEQYFGPGTRLTVT.

The chain uses TRBV29-1 and TRBJ2-1; 8 bases fit TRBD2. CDR1 and CDR2 from the germline V gene are SQVTM and ANQGSEA. V dropped 5 bases and J dropped 6; count of bases not matched to a gene: 9. This CDR3 comprises 14 residues. CDR3 in DNA: TGCAGCGTTTCGGGACTAGGGGCCCCCAATGAGCAGTTCTTC. This gives the protein CSVSGLGAPNEQFF.

V is TRBV10-3 and J is TRBJ2-2; TRBD1 matches at 10 bases. J was trimmed by 3 bases and V by 6 bases; bases with no gene match: 4. The CDR3 extends over 15 amino acids. The V gene's germline CDR1 is ENHRY and CDR2 SYGVKD. CDR3 region: CAIRPGTGDTGELFF. In DNA, the CDR3 is TGTGCCATCAGGCCCGGGACAGGGGACACCGGGGAGCTGTTTTTT.

The CDR3 sequence is CASSWTPGTSSTYEQYF. The CDR3 DNA follows: TGCGCCAGCAGCTGGACTCCCGGGACTAGCTCTACCTACGAGCAGTACTTC. This chain links TRBV4-1 with TRBJ2-7, with TRBD2 matching 9 bases. Unmatched junction bases numbered 13, after V lost 5 bases and J lost 2 bases. CDR1 and CDR2 from the germline V gene are MGHRA and YSYEKL. CDR3 size: 17 residues.

This clone was counted a few times. This chain links TRBV5-4 with TRBJ2-1, with 8 bases fitting TRBD2. The CDR3 length is 15 residues. From germline, CDR1 is SGHNT and CDR2 YYREEE (reference sequence). The V gene end was trimmed by 0 bases and the J gene end by 6 bases; junction bases not matched to a gene: 5. The CDR3 is CASSLVGLAINEQFF. The DNA for the CDR3 is TGTGCCAGCAGCTTGGTAGGACTAGCTATCAATGAGCAGTTCTTC.

This clone was counted a single time. The J gene is TRBJ1-1, the V gene TRBV7-9, with 12 nucleotides matching TRBD1. Germline lookup yields CDR1 SEHNR and CDR2 FQNEAQ (reference sequence). The CDR3 is 16 residues long. Trimming took 5 bases from V and 4 from J; bases not matched to a gene: 8. The CDR3 reads CASSARDRGPGTEAFF. The DNA of the CDR3 is TGTGCCAGCAGCGCCCGGGACAGGGGGCCCGGCACTGAAGCTTTCTTT. The variable domain in full, with the rest retrieved from reference TRBV7-9 and TRBJ1-1, is DTGVSQNPRHKITKRGQNVTFRCDPISEHNRLYWYRQTLGQGPEFLTYFQNEAQLEKSRLLSDRFSAERPKGSFSTLEIQRTEQGDSAMYLCASSARDRGPGTEAFFGQGTRLTVV.

The table lists this clone with a count of one. This chain uses TRBV28 with TRBJ1-5, with a weak D call TRBD1 (5 bases). CDR3 size: 13 residues. CDR1 and CDR2 (germline): MDHEN, SYDVKM. V was clipped by 8 bases and J by 6 bases, with 14 bases between them. CDR3 amino acids: CASGIQEGQPQHF. CDR3 nucleotides: TGTGCCAGCGGAATACAGGAGGGTCAGCCCCAGCATTTT. The whole variable domain, filled in from reference TRBV28 and TRBJ1-5, reads DVKVTQSSRYLVKRTGEKVFLECVQDMDHENMFWYRQDPGLGLRLIYFSYDVKMKEKGDIPEGYSVSREKKERFSLILESASTNQTSMYLCASGIQEGQPQHFGDGTRLSIL.

The V and J genes are TRBV7-2 and TRBJ2-2; TRBD1 aligns across 7 bases. Trimming cost V 5 bases and J 0 bases; bases outside gene matches: 3. The CDR3 is 15 residues long. The V gene's germline CDR1 is SGHTA and CDR2 FQGNSA. The CDR3 DNA sequence: TGTGCCAGCAGCCAGGACAGGTCGAACACCGGGGAGCTGTTTTTT. Translating gives CASSQDRSNTGELFF.

V gene TRBV5-4 combines with J gene TRBJ1-2; the D is unclear. CDR1 SGHNT and CDR2 YYREEE come from the germline V gene (reference sequence). The CDR3 extends over 11 amino acids. With 0 bases removed from V and 7 bases from J, the gap between germline ends came to 4 bases. CDR3 amino acids: CASSLAGGYTF. CDR3 nucleotides: TGTGCCAGCAGCTTGGCGGGTGGCTACACCTTC.

The chain is built from TRBV28 and TRBJ1-2; D is unclear. The CDR3 spans 11 residues. The germline V gene encodes CDR1 MDHEN and CDR2 SYDVKM. V lost 5 bases, J lost 8 bases, and 9 bases lay in between. The CDR3 nucleotides read TGTGCCAGCAGTCCCCCGCGGGGCTACACCTTC. This encodes CASSPPRGYTF.

Only a few counts were recorded for this clone. The chain combines TRBV5-1 with TRBJ2-1, with 8 bases identical to TRBD2. Germline V CDR1 and CDR2: SGHRS, YFSETQ. The CDR3 loop spans 16 amino acids. J was trimmed by 7 bases and V by 0 bases; bases with no gene match: 9. Here the CDR3 reads CASSLAGNGRGNEQFF. The CDR3 DNA is TGCGCCAGCAGCTTGGCGGGAAACGGGAGGGGGAATGAGCAGTTCTTC.

The chain recombines TRBV2 with TRBJ1-3; D not resolved. The CDR3 length is 14 residues. In germline, CDR1 is SNHLY, CDR2 FYNNEI. V was pared by 3 bases and J by 0 bases, with 6 bases between. The CDR3 bases are TGTGCCAGCAGTGAGTCCGTCTCTGGAAACACCATATATTTT. This sequence encodes CASSESVSGNTIYF.

The J gene is TRBJ2-5, the V gene TRBV28; 7 positions match TRBD1. The germline V gene has CDR1 MDHEN and CDR2 SYDVKM. J lost 5 bases, V lost 5 bases, and 8 bases had no gene match. This CDR3 is 14 amino acids long. CDR3 sequence (DNA): TGTGCCAGCAGTCCCCTGAGGGGGCGGGAGACCCAGTACTTC. Its translation: CASSPLRGRETQYF.

CDR3 sequence reads: CATSGNQETQYF. CDR3 coding DNA: TGCGCCACCTCAGGGAACCAAGAGACCCAGTACTTC. The rearrangement links TRBV5-1 to TRBJ2-5; weak D call: TRBD1 (5 bases). The V end was cut by 9 bases, the J end by 0 bases, with 9 bases between. This CDR3 has 12 amino acids. Looked up from germline, CDR1 is SGHRS and CDR2 is YFSETQ.

V usage is TRBV5-4 and J usage is TRBJ1-2; TRBD1 is a possible D gene (6 bases). The CDR3 covers 16 residues. The germline V and J ends were trimmed by 0 bases and 4 bases, with 16 bases remaining between them. Germline assignment: CDR1 SGHNT and CDR2 YYREEE (reference sequence). The CDR3: CASSLAPGEVSYGYTF. CDR3 sequence (DNA): TGTGCCAGCAGCTTGGCCCCAGGGGAAGTTAGCTATGGCTACACCTTC.

This chain joins TRBV11-2 and TRBJ1-2; D unclear. The germline gives CDR1 SGHAT, CDR2 FQNNGV. V shed 4 bases and J shed 7 bases, with 10 bases lying between them. The CDR3 extends over 12 amino acids. DNA of the CDR3: TGTGCCAGCAGCTCCCTCGCGGGTGGCTACACCTTC. Residues: CASSSLAGGYTF.

V usage is TRBV15 and J usage is TRBJ1-5, with a weak D call TRBD1 (6 bases). The CDR3 has 19 amino acids. V lost 0 bases and J 9 bases, leaving 27 bases between the germline ends. Germline-derived CDR1 and CDR2 are LNHNV and YYDKDF (reference sequence). In nucleotides, the CDR3 is TGTGCCACCAGCAGAGATGGGTCGGGGGGCTTACAGGGTGGAAGGCCCCAGCATTTT. Translation: CATSRDGSGGLQGGRPQHF.

The chain couples TRBV23-1 to TRBJ2-5; 9 bases match TRBD1. The J call may not be correct, given that the DNA end is closer to TRBJ2-7. TRBV23-1 is treated as an ORF (open reading frame) with a function not yet certain. This CDR3 region has 16 residues. CDR3 in DNA: TGCGCCAGCAGTCATCCGCGTCCGGGACAGGGCTACGAGCAGTACTTC. Protein sequence: CASSHPRPGQGYEQYF.

The chain couples TRBV29-1 to TRBJ2-5, with 7 bases matching TRBD1. V lost 5 bases to trimming and J lost 1 base; unmatched junction nucleotides: 4. CDR3 length: 13 residues. CDR1 and CDR2 (germline): SQVTM, ANQGSEA. CDR3 bases: TGCAGCGTTCGACAGGGCTTCCAAGAGACCCAGTACTTC. Translation: CSVRQGFQETQYF.